The entry below gives a single T cell receptor beta chain sequence along with its context. As yet, its antigen is unknown. Trimming shortened V by 5 bases and J by 5 bases, and 7 bases separated the two germline ends. CDR1 and CDR2 (germline): SGHAT, FQNNGV. The CDR3 consists of 13 residues. The entry originates in a study of T cell responses to AZD1222 COVID-19 vaccine. Overall study results and limits: Clonal diversity was possibly underestimated, and white British individuals and females predominated among donors.

Assay used: immunoSEQ multiplex PCR; TCRdb lists only in-frame clones, some missing. Found here are 80,000 to 100,000 clones, 70% to 90% of them singletons; the top ten hold 9.5% to 13%. The chain links TRBV11-2 to TRBJ1-6, with unresolved D. The TCR originated in an adult who received the AZD1222 COVID-19 vaccine. The starting material was peripheral blood, obtained 28 days after the second AZD1222 dose. CDR3 residues: CASSPLDNSPLHF. In nucleotides, the CDR3 is TGTGCCAGCAGCCCCTTAGATAATTCACCCCTCCACTTT.